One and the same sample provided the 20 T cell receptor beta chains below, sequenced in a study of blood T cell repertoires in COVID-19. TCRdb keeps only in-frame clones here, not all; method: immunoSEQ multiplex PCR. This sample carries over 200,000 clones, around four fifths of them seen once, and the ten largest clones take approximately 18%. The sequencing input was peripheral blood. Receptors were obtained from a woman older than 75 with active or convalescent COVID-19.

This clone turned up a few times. Written as DNA, the CDR3 is TGTGCCACCAGTGACCCAGGGGGACGCAGCTCCTACGAGCAGTACTTC. This gives the protein CATSDPGGRSSYEQYF. The chain carries TRBV24-1 and TRBJ2-7; the match to TRBD1 covers 7 bases. The CDR3 covers 16 residues. Germline lookup yields CDR1 KGHDR and CDR2 SFDVKD. The V gene end was trimmed by 4 bases and the J gene end by 0 bases; junction bases not matched to a gene: 8.

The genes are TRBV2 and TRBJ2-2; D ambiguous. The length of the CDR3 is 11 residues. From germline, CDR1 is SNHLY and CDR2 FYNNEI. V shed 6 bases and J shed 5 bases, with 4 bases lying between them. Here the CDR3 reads CASRSTGELFF. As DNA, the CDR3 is TGTGCCAGCAGATCAACCGGGGAGCTGTTTTTT. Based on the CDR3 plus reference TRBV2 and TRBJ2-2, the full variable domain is EPEVTQTPSHQVTQMGQEVILRCVPISNHLYFYWYRQILGQKVEFLVSFYNNEISEKSEIFDDQFSVERPDGSNFTLKIRSTKLEDSAMYFCASRSTGELFFGEGSRLTVL.

The CDR3, as DNA: TGTGCCAGCAGCTCCCACAAAGCAGGGGTCCTTAATCAGCCCCAGCATTTT. Translated: CASSSHKAGVLNQPQHF. The chain recombines TRBV7-9 with TRBJ1-5, with a tentative D call TRBD1 (6 bases). The CDR3 has 17 amino acids. Germline loops: CDR1 SEHNR, CDR2 FQNEAQ (reference sequence). Trimming shortened V by 4 bases and J by 4 bases, and 20 bases separated the two germline ends.

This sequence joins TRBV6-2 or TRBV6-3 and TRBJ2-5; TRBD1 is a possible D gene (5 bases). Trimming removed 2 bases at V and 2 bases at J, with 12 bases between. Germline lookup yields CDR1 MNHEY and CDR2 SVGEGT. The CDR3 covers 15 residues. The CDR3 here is CASSYPGRAQETQYF. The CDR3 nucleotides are TGTGCCAGCAGTTACCCAGGCAGGGCACAAGAGACCCAGTACTTC.

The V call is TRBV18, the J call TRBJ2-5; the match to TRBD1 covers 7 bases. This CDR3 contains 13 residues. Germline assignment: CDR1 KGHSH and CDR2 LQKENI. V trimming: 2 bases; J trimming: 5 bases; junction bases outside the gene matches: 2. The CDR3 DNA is TGTGCCAGCTCACCAAGACAGGGCGAGACCCAGTACTTC. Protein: CASSPRQGETQYF. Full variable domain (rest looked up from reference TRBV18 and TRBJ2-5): NAGVMQNPRHLVRRRGQEARLRCSPMKGHSHVYWYRQLPEEGLKFMVYLQKENIIDESGMPKERFSAEFPKEGPSILRIQQVVRGDSAAYFCASSPRQGETQYFGPGTRLLVL.

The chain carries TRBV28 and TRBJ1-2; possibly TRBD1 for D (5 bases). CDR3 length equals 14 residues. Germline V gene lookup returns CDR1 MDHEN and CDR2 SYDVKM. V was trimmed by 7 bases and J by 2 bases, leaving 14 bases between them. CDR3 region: CASIQQDRNYGYTF. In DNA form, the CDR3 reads TGTGCCAGCATTCAACAGGACCGAAACTATGGCTACACCTTC.

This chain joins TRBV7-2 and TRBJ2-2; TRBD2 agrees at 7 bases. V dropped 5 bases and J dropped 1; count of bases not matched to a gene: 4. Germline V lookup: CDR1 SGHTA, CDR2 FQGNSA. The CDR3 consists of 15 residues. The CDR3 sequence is CASSPSGVNTGELFF. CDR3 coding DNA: TGTGCCAGCAGCCCTAGCGGAGTGAACACCGGGGAGCTGTTTTTT.

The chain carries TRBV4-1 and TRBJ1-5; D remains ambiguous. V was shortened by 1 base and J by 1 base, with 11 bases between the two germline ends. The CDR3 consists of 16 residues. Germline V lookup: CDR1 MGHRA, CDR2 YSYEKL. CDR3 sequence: CASSQVGGRSNQPQHF. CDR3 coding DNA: TGCGCCAGCAGCCAAGTGGGCGGGAGAAGCAATCAGCCCCAGCATTTT.

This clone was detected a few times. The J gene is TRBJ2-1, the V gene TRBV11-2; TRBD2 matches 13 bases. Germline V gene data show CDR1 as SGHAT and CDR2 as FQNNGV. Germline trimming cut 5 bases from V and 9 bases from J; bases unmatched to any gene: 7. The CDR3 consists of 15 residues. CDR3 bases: TGTGCCAGCAGCCCCCAACTAGCGGGGGGGAGTGAGCAGTTCTTC. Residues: CASSPQLAGGSEQFF. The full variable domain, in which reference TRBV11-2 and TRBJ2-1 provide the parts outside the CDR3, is EAGVAQSPRYKIIEKRQSVAFWCNPISGHATLYWYQQILGQGPKLLIQFQNNGVVDDSQLPKDRFSAERLKGVDSTLKIQPAKLEDSAVYLCASSPQLAGGSEQFFGPGTRLTVL.

For the CDR3, the DNA is TGTGCCAGCAGTGTGCAGGGCGGTCAGCCCCAGCATTTT. Its protein product is CASSVQGGQPQHF. This chain connects TRBV2 to TRBJ1-5; D perhaps matches TRBD1 (5 bases). The V gene lost 4 bases and the J gene lost 6 bases, with 10 bases spanning the gap. There are 13 residues in the CDR3. Germline V CDR1 and CDR2: SNHLY, FYNNEI.

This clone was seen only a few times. As DNA, the CDR3 is TGTGCCAGCAGTTACGGAACGGCCAGGGTAGGCTACGAGCAGTACTTC. This encodes CASSYGTARVGYEQYF. V and J are TRBV6-2 or TRBV6-3 and TRBJ2-7, with TRBD1 as a possible D gene (5 bases). With 2 bases removed from V and 3 bases from J, the gap between germline ends came to 17 bases. The CDR3 is 16 amino acids. Germline V gene lookup returns CDR1 MNHEY and CDR2 SVGEGT.

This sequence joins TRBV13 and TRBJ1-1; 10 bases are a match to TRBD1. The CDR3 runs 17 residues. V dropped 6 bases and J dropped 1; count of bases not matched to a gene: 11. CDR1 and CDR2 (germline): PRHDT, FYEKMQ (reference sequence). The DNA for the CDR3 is TGTGCCAGCAGGCCAGTGGGGACAGGGGTTAAGAACACTGAAGCTTTCTTT. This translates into CASRPVGTGVKNTEAFF. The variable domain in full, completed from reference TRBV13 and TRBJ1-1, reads AAGVIQSPRHLIKEKRETATLKCYPIPRHDTVYWYQQGPGQDPQFLISFYEKMQSDKGSIPDRFSAQQFSDYHSELNMSSLELGDSALYFCASRPVGTGVKNTEAFFGQGTRLTVV.

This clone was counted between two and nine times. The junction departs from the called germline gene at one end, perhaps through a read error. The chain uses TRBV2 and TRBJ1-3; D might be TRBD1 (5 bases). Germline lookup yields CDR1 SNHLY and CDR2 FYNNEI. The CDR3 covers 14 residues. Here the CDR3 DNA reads TGTGCCAGCAGGGCAGACAGTACTGGGAACACCATATATTTT. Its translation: CASRADSTGNTIYF.

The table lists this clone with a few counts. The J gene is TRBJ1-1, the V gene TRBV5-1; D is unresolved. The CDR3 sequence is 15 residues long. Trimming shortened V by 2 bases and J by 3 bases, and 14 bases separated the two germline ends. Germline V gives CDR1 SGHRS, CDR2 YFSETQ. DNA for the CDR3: TGCGCCAGCAGCTTTCGTGCGGGTCCGGACACTGAAGCTTTCTTT. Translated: CASSFRAGPDTEAFF. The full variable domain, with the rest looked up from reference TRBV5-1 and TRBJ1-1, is KAGVTQTPRYLIKTRGQQVTLSCSPISGHRSVSWYQQTPGQGLQFLFEYFSETQRNKGNFPGRFSGRQFSNSRSEMNVSTLELGDSALYLCASSFRAGPDTEAFFGQGTRLTVV.

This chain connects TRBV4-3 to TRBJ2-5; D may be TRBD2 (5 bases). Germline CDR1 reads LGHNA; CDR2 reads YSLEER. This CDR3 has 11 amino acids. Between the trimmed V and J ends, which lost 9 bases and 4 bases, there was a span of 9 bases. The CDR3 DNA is TGCGCCAGGCCCCGGGGAGAGACCCAGTACTTC. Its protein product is CARPRGETQYF.

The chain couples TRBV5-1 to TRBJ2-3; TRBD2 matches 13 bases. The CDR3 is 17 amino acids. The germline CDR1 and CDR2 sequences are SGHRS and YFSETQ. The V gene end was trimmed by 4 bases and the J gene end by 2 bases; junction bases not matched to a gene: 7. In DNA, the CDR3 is TGCGCCAGCAGCATGCGACTAGCGGGGGGAAACACAGATACGCAGTATTTT. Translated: CASSMRLAGGNTDTQYF.

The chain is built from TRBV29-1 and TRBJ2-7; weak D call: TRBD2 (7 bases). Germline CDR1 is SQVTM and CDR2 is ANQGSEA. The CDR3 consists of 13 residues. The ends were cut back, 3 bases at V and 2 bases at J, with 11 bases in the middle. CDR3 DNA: TGCAGCGTTGAGGTAGGGGGGGCCTACGAGCAGTACTTC. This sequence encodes CSVEVGGAYEQYF.

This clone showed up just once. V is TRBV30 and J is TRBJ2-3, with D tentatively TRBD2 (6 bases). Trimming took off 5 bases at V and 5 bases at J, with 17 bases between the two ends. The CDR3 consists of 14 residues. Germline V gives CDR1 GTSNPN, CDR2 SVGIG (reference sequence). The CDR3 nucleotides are TGTGCCTGGGCCGTCGGAGGAGGGAAAGATACGCAGTATTTT. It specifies CAWAVGGGKDTQYF.

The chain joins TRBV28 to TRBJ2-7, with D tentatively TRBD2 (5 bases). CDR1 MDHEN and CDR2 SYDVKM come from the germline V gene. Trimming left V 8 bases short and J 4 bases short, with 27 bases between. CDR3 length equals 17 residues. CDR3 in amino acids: CASSPILMAGVIYEQYF. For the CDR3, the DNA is TGTGCCAGCTCCCCCATACTCATGGCGGGCGTTATATACGAGCAGTACTTC.

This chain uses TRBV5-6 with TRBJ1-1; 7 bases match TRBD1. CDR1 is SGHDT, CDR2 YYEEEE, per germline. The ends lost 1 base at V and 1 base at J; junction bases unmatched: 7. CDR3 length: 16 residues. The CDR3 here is CASSLIDKGANTEAFF. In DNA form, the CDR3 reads TGTGCCAGCAGCTTGATAGATAAGGGGGCGAACACTGAAGCTTTCTTT.